Presented here are 7 T cell receptor beta chains from one specimen sequenced in a study of Tregs in tolerant kidney transplant recipients. Some clones are missing from TCRdb's copy, which holds only in-frame ones; the method was immunoSEQ multiplex PCR. Counted here are approximately 260,000 clones, approximately 84% occurring once; the ten biggest clones make up less than 0.75%. The sequencing input was CD4+ T cells from blood. The source of these receptors is a human donor in good health.

In its sample, this clone was seen once. The gene calls are TRBV27 and TRBJ1-2, with D possibly matching TRBD1 (6 bases). The CDR3 loop spans 13 amino acids. The ends were cut back, 5 bases at V and 4 bases at J, with 11 bases in the middle. The germline gives CDR1 MNHEY, CDR2 SMNVEV (reference sequence). CDR3 region: CASSRAGVYGYTF. The CDR3 bases are TGTGCCAGCAGTAGGGCAGGGGTCTATGGCTACACCTTC.

In this sample, this clone turned up a few times. This chain connects TRBV30 to TRBJ1-1; possibly TRBD1 for D (6 bases). Germline V gene sequence: CDR1 GTSNPN, CDR2 SVGIG (reference sequence). The CDR3 extends over 11 amino acids. With 5 bases removed from V and 12 bases from J, the gap between germline ends came to 16 bases. The CDR3 spells CAWDYRAQPFF. In DNA, the CDR3 is TGTGCCTGGGATTACAGGGCTCAGCCTTTCTTT.

The rearrangement joins TRBV9 to TRBJ1-3, with unresolved D. This CDR3 contains 14 residues. The ends were cut back, 0 bases at V and 4 bases at J, with 8 bases in the middle. Germline-derived CDR1 and CDR2 are SGDLS and YYNGEE. CDR3 bases: TGTGCCAGCAGCGTAGGGGGTTTCGGAAACACCATATATTTT. Amino acids: CASSVGGFGNTIYF.

This clone turned up a few times. V is TRBV7-6 and J is TRBJ2-7, with unresolved D. Trimming left V 0 bases short and J 7 bases short, with 13 bases between. The CDR3 sequence is 14 residues long. CDR1 is SGHVS and CDR2 is FNYEAQ in the germline V gene. The CDR3: CASSLAGPPREQYF. CDR3 DNA: TGTGCCAGCAGCTTAGCCGGGCCCCCGAGGGAGCAGTACTTC.

The V gene is TRBV18, the J gene TRBJ1-4; the D is unclear. Germline V gene sequence: CDR1 KGHSH, CDR2 LQKENI. With 1 base removed from V and 0 bases from J, the gap between germline ends came to 6 bases. This CDR3 region has 15 residues. The CDR3 DNA reads TGTGCCAGCTCACCACGTGGTGCAACTAATGAAAAACTGTTTTTT. Its translation: CASSPRGATNEKLFF.

This clone turned up a few times. The gene calls are TRBV5-4 and TRBJ2-5; D is uncertain. Germline CDR1 reads SGHNT; CDR2 reads YYREEE (reference sequence). This CDR3 spans 13 amino acids. Trimming cost V 0 bases and J 5 bases, with 8 bases left between them. The CDR3 nucleotides read TGTGCCAGCAGCTTGGGCCCGGAGGAGACCCAGTACTTC. As protein: CASSLGPEETQYF.

This rearrangement joins TRBV10-3 to TRBJ2-1; perhaps D is TRBD1 or TRBD2 (5 bases each). V was clipped by 3 bases and J by 0 bases, with 12 bases between them. This CDR3 has 16 residues. Per germline, CDR1 ENHRY and CDR2 SYGVKD. The CDR3 region is CAISERGSDSYNEQFF. Here the CDR3 DNA reads TGTGCCATCAGTGAACGGGGCTCCGACTCCTACAATGAGCAGTTCTTC.